One and the same sample provided the 30 T cell receptor beta chains below, sequenced in a study of CD8 T cells in ankylosing spondylitis. Study-wide results and caveats: Blood of patients with ankylosing spondylitis appeared to be characterized by a TCR beta motif of eight highly homologous variants.

One entry per CDR3 protein, called by TCRdb with MiXCR from the 5' RACE reads. Of approximately 540,000 distinct CDR3 sequences in the sample, 12% are singletons; the top ten hold 6.8%. These receptors have no identified antigens. The sample comprised blood, either unsorted or a sorted T cell fraction (not recorded which). These receptors all stem from a male donor with ankylosing spondylitis.

This clonotype was seen only a few times. This chain links TRBV3-1 with TRBJ2-3; D is undetermined. This CDR3 has 17 residues. Trimming pared 0 bases from V and 0 bases from J, leaving 13 bases between. Germline lookup yields CDR1 LGHDT and CDR2 YNNKEL (reference sequence). CDR3 nucleotides: TGTGCCAGCAGCCAAGATAGTTGGGCAGATAGCACAGATACGCAGTATTTT. This translates into CASSQDSWADSTDTQYF.

This clonotype was observed at least ten times. CDR3 DNA: TGTGCCAGCAGGACAGGGGCTAACACTGAAGCTTTCTTT. Translated: CASRTGANTEAFF. The chain is built from TRBV27 and TRBJ1-1; 8 bases line up with TRBD1. V dropped 6 bases and J dropped 2; count of bases not matched to a gene: 2. CDR3 length equals 13 residues. CDR1 MNHEY and CDR2 SMNVEV come from the germline V gene (reference sequence).

This clonotype was observed a handful of times. The V and J genes are TRBV6-5 and TRBJ2-1; 15 positions agree with TRBD2. With 4 bases clipped from V and 5 bases from J, the junction kept 9 bases outside the gene matches. CDR1 is MNHEY, CDR2 SVGAGI, per germline. The CDR3 covers 18 residues. As DNA, the CDR3 is TGTGCCAGCAGTTGGGACGGACTAGCGGGAGGGGGGGACAATGAGCAGTTCTTC. Residues: CASSWDGLAGGGDNEQFF.

This clonotype has a count of ten or more. The V call is TRBV15, the J call TRBJ2-5; perhaps TRBD1 as D (6 bases). Germline V CDR1 and CDR2: LNHNV, YYDKDF (reference sequence). V lost 8 bases and J 0 bases, leaving 10 bases between the germline ends. The CDR3 has 13 residues. CDR3 bases: TGTGCCACCCGTACAGGGTACCAAGAGACCCAGTACTTC. Its translation is CATRTGYQETQYF.

The gene calls are TRBV27 and TRBJ2-7; D unresolved. Per germline, CDR1 MNHEY and CDR2 SMNVEV (reference sequence). The CDR3 length is 11 residues. The V gene lost 8 bases and the J gene lost 9 bases, with 14 bases spanning the gap. Written as DNA, the CDR3 is TGTGCCAGCGGATTAGGTCTTGGGCAGTACTTC. Its translation: CASGLGLGQYF.

The sample holds a few counts of this clonotype. The chain joins TRBV20-1 to TRBJ2-7; TRBD1 agrees at 8 bases. Per the germline V gene, CDR1 is DFQATT and CDR2 is SNEGSKA (reference sequence). The CDR3 runs 14 residues. V was pared by 0 bases and J by 1 base, with 2 bases of the junction left unmatched. The CDR3 DNA sequence: TGCAGTGCTAGAGAACGGACAGGGTCCTACGAGCAGTACGTC. Translation gives CSARERTGSYEQYV.

This clonotype has ten or more counts. The chain is built from TRBV2 and TRBJ2-7; D remains unclear. V was shortened by 3 bases and J by 6 bases, with 6 bases between the two germline ends. This CDR3 contains 11 residues. Germline V CDR1 and CDR2: SNHLY, FYNNEI. As DNA, the CDR3 is TGTGCCAGCAGTGAGATCGGCGAGCAGTACTTC. This codes for CASSEIGEQYF.

This clonotype was picked up many times. This chain connects TRBV20-1 to TRBJ2-3; 10 nucleotides align to TRBD2. CDR3 length: 14 amino acids. J gave up 1 base and V 5 bases, and 3 bases lay outside the gene matches. Germline CDR1 DFQATT, CDR2 SNEGSKA (reference sequence). CDR3 region: CSALAGVGTDTQYF. CDR3 nucleotide sequence: TGCAGTGCTCTAGCGGGAGTAGGCACAGATACGCAGTATTTT.

The genes are TRBV12-3 or TRBV12-4 and TRBJ1-5; D gene uncertain. Trimming cost V 0 bases and J 7 bases, with 19 bases left between them. The CDR3 spans 17 residues. This CDR3 is CASSLALNRQVPQPQHF. CDR3 DNA sequence: TGTGCCAGCAGTTTAGCGCTTAACCGGCAGGTCCCACAGCCCCAGCATTTT.

This clonotype turned up a few times. This chain connects TRBV7-2 to TRBJ2-1; possible D gene TRBD2, 6 bases. Trimming took off 5 bases at V and 4 bases at J, with 15 bases between the two ends. Germline V gene sequence: CDR1 SGHTA, CDR2 FQGNSA. This CDR3 is 15 amino acids long. The CDR3 DNA reads TGTGCCAGCAGCGCCACGGGAGCGGCTTACAATGAGCAGTTCTTC. Protein sequence: CASSATGAAYNEQFF.

This clonotype was recorded at least ten times. This sequence joins TRBV2 and TRBJ2-7, with TRBD2 matching over 12 bases. V shed 10 bases, J shed 1 base, and the junction held 8 bases outside the gene matches. Germline V CDR1 and CDR2: SNHLY, FYNNEI. CDR3 length equals 15 residues. The CDR3 spells CANERGLAGSYEQYF. For the CDR3, the DNA is TGTGCCAATGAACGTGGACTAGCGGGATCCTACGAGCAGTACTTC.

The table lists this clonotype with many counts. The chain has TRBV15 and TRBJ2-3, with 8 bases lining up with TRBD2. Germline CDR1 and CDR2: LNHNV and YYDKDF (reference sequence). V shed 1 base, J shed 5 bases, and the junction held 8 bases outside the gene matches. This CDR3 contains 16 residues. This chain's CDR3 is CATSRGLAGRGDTQYF. The CDR3 region has the DNA TGTGCCACCAGCAGAGGTTTAGCGGGGCGGGGAGATACGCAGTATTTT.

The V and J genes are TRBV7-2 and TRBJ1-2, with D unclear. In germline, CDR1 is SGHTA, CDR2 FQGNSA. The CDR3 contains 13 residues. The V and J ends lost 2 bases and 4 bases respectively, with 8 bases between them. CDR3 amino acids: CASSLNTFYGYTF. The CDR3 region has the DNA TGTGCCAGCAGCTTAAACACCTTCTATGGCTACACCTTC.

The chain recombines TRBV3-1 with TRBJ1-1, with unresolved D. The germline gives CDR1 LGHDT, CDR2 YNNKEL (reference sequence). This CDR3 is 16 amino acids long. V was shortened by 5 bases and J by 0 bases, with 16 bases between the two germline ends. The CDR3 sequence: CASSWNPRILNTEAFF. CDR3 bases: TGTGCCAGCAGCTGGAACCCTCGCATATTGAACACTGAAGCTTTCTTT.

V gene TRBV11-3 combines with J gene TRBJ2-4; 7 positions agree with TRBD1. Germline CDR1 SGHNT, CDR2 YENEEA. The ends lost 5 bases at V and 6 bases at J; junction bases unmatched: 16. The CDR3 runs to 17 residues. CDR3 residues: CASSPQRGGHPGNIQYF. Written as DNA, the CDR3 is TGTGCCAGCAGCCCTCAGCGAGGGGGCCACCCGGGAAACATTCAGTACTTC.

Many counts were recorded for this clonotype. This chain links TRBV2 with TRBJ2-7; D is undetermined. Germline CDR1 reads SNHLY; CDR2 reads FYNNEI. Trimming left V 6 bases short and J 4 bases short, with 7 bases between. The length of the CDR3 is 11 residues. This CDR3 is CASSPLYEQYF. The CDR3 DNA is TGTGCCAGCAGCCCCCTATACGAGCAGTACTTC.

This clonotype was counted a few times. The J gene is TRBJ2-2, the V gene TRBV10-2; 7 nucleotides match TRBD1. Germline values: CDR1 WSHSY, CDR2 SAAADI. V lost 8 bases to trimming and J lost 1 base; unmatched junction nucleotides: 1. CDR3 length: 13 residues. CDR3 DNA sequence: TGCGCCAGCCGGGACAGGAACACCGGGGAGCTGTTTTTT. This gives the protein CASRDRNTGELFF.

This clonotype was counted between two and nine times. The CDR3 loop reads CASSYHTSGIPNEQFF. The CDR3 bases are TGTGCCAGCAGCTACCATACTAGCGGGATCCCCAATGAGCAGTTCTTC. V usage is TRBV7-2 and J usage is TRBJ2-1, with 10 bases aligning to TRBD2. Unmatched junction bases numbered 9, after V lost 4 bases and J lost 6 bases. The CDR3 extends over 16 amino acids. CDR1 is SGHTA, CDR2 FQGNSA, per germline.

A few counts support this clonotype. V and J are TRBV5-1 and TRBJ1-1; possible D gene TRBD1, 5 bases. V lost 4 bases to trimming and J lost 2 bases, with 12 bases between them. CDR1 and CDR2 from the germline V gene are SGHRS and YFSETQ. The CDR3 sequence is 14 residues long. CDR3 coding DNA: TGCGCCAGCAGCCAGATCGGGACCAACACTGAAGCTTTCTTT. It encodes CASSQIGTNTEAFF.

The chain combines TRBV15 with TRBJ2-7; 8 bases match TRBD1. The CDR3 spans 15 residues. Germline loops: CDR1 LNHNV, CDR2 YYDKDF (reference sequence). Unmatched junction bases numbered 5, after V lost 0 bases and J lost 4 bases. CDR3 sequence: CATSRERQGRYEQYF. In DNA form, the CDR3 reads TGTGCCACCAGCAGAGAAAGACAGGGGAGATACGAGCAGTACTTC.

This clonotype has just one count. V is TRBV25-1 and J is TRBJ2-2; no clear D. The V and J ends lost 0 bases and 3 bases respectively, with 5 bases between them. The CDR3 loop spans 14 amino acids. CDR1 is MGHDK and CDR2 is SYGVNS in the germline V gene. CDR3 residues: CASSEYSDTGELFF. The CDR3 nucleotides are TGTGCCAGCAGTGAATACTCGGACACCGGGGAGCTGTTTTTT.

This clonotype was seen at least ten times. CDR3 in amino acids: CASSLLGGWNTEAFF. CDR3 DNA: TGTGCCAGCAGTTTACTCGGGGGGTGGAACACTGAAGCTTTCTTT. This chain links TRBV12-3 or TRBV12-4 with TRBJ1-1, with TRBD1 as a possible D gene (5 bases). Trimming shortened V by 2 bases and J by 1 base, and 11 bases separated the two germline ends. The length of the CDR3 is 15 residues.

J is TRBJ1-3 and V is TRBV15, with D possibly TRBD1 on 5 matching bases. In germline, CDR1 is LNHNV, CDR2 YYDKDF (reference sequence). This CDR3 is built from 17 residues. The germline V and J ends were trimmed by 0 bases and 2 bases, with 14 bases remaining between them. The CDR3 DNA sequence: TGTGCCACCAGCAGAGATCGGGGGGGATTTACTGGAAACACCATATATTTT. This sequence encodes CATSRDRGGFTGNTIYF.

The sample holds a few counts of this clonotype. The gene calls are TRBV15 and TRBJ2-7, with 7 bases that match TRBD1. The V gene's germline CDR1 is LNHNV and CDR2 YYDKDF (reference sequence). V was pared by 0 bases and J by 0 bases, with 5 bases of the junction left unmatched. This CDR3 comprises 16 residues. CDR3 nucleotides: TGTGCCACCAGCAGAGATCCGGACAGGTACTCCTACGAGCAGTACTTC. Encoded protein: CATSRDPDRYSYEQYF.

This clonotype was seen just once. The CDR3 region has the DNA TGTGCCAGCATGGAGTTTAGCACAGATACGCAGTATTTT. This translates into CASMEFSTDTQYF. The chain couples TRBV7-6 to TRBJ2-3; no firm D call. CDR1 SGHVS and CDR2 FNYEAQ come from the germline V gene. The CDR3 length is 13 residues. V lost 7 bases and J 0 bases, leaving 8 bases between the germline ends.

This clonotype was observed a few times. The V gene is TRBV10-2, the J gene TRBJ2-1, with 16 bases lining up with TRBD2. The germline CDR1 and CDR2 sequences are WSHSY and SAAADI. CDR3 length equals 15 residues. The V gene end was trimmed by 7 bases and the J gene end by 6 bases; junction bases not matched to a gene: 3. CDR3 residues: CASMGTSGRVNEQFF. The CDR3 nucleotides read TGCGCCAGCATGGGGACTAGCGGGAGGGTCAATGAGCAGTTCTTC.

The rearrangement links TRBV9 to TRBJ1-1; D remains ambiguous. CDR3 length: 13 residues. Trimming took off 0 bases at V and 3 bases at J, with 6 bases between the two ends. The germline V gene encodes CDR1 SGDLS and CDR2 YYNGEE. CDR3 sequence: CASSVGADTEAFF. Here the CDR3 DNA reads TGTGCCAGCAGCGTAGGGGCGGACACTGAAGCTTTCTTT. The full variable domain, completed using reference TRBV9 and TRBJ1-1, is DSGVTQTPKHLITATGQRVTLRCSPRSGDLSVYWYQQSLDQGLQFLIQYYNGEERAKGNILERFSAQQFPDLHSELNLSSLELGDSALYFCASSVGADTEAFFGQGTRLTVV.

This clonotype has a count of ten or more. This chain joins TRBV4-2 and TRBJ1-3; D call uncertain. Germline CDR1 and CDR2: LGHNA and YNFKEQ. The CDR3 is 16 residues long. Between the trimmed V and J ends, which lost 3 bases and 0 bases, there was a span of 12 bases. CDR3 region: CASSHPNANSGNTIYF. The DNA of the CDR3 is TGTGCCAGCAGCCACCCCAACGCCAACTCTGGAAACACCATATATTTT.

In this sample, this clonotype turned up many times. The J gene is TRBJ2-1, the V gene TRBV5-1, with 8 nucleotides matching TRBD1. V dropped 0 bases and J dropped 3; count of bases not matched to a gene: 2. Germline CDR1 and CDR2: SGHRS and YFSETQ. This CDR3 region has 15 residues. DNA of the CDR3: TGCGCCAGCAGCTTGGGGACAGGGAACTACAATGAGCAGTTCTTC. Its translation: CASSLGTGNYNEQFF. Full variable domain (rest looked up from reference TRBV5-1 and TRBJ2-1): KAGVTQTPRYLIKTRGQQVTLSCSPISGHRSVSWYQQTPGQGLQFLFEYFSETQRNKGNFPGRFSGRQFSNSRSEMNVSTLELGDSALYLCASSLGTGNYNEQFFGPGTRLTVL.

With regard to this clonotype: At one boundary the junction diverges from the germline segment, which might be a read error. V is TRBV18 and J is TRBJ2-7; TRBD2 aligns across 8 bases. This CDR3 region has 15 residues. Germline V gene sequence: CDR1 KGHSH, CDR2 LQKENI. The CDR3, as DNA: TGTGCCAGCTCCCCACTGTGGAGCGGGAGCTACGAGCAGTACTTC. It codes for CASSPLWSGSYEQYF.